The rows below give T cell receptor beta chains drawn from one sample of a study of beta chain features in type 1 diabetes. Repertoires were generated with immunoSEQ multiplex PCR, while TCRdb's copy carries only in-frame clones and drops some. The table lists over 650,000 clones, around 15% of them singletons. Specimen: naive CD4+ T cells from blood. These receptors were obtained from a man younger than 35 with type 1 diabetes. CDR3s include the opening cysteine and the closing phenylalanine or tryptophan. D genes are given only for firm matches. A clone size is listed for some rows: how often the clone was seen (once, few, many), or a class if it is expanded.

cdr3_aa,cdr3_nt,clone_size,v_call,j_call,d_call
CASNNWADYGYTF,TGTGCCAGTAATAATTGGGCGGACTATGGCTACACCTTC,.,TRBV19,TRBJ1-2,.
CASSPPLQGPDTQYF,TGTGCCAGCAGCCCCCCCCTGCAGGGGCCAGATACGCAGTATTTT,.,TRBV7-6,TRBJ2-3,.
CASSLQGASNQPQHF,TGCGCCAGCAGCTTGCAGGGGGCGAGCAATCAGCCCCAGCATTTT,few,TRBV5-1,TRBJ1-5,TRBD1
CSATFVEKLFF,TGCAGTGCTACCTTTGTTGAAAAACTGTTTTTT,.,TRBV20-1,TRBJ1-4,.
CASSFTRFRDGYGYTF,TGTGCCAGCAGCTTTACTCGATTTAGGGATGGCTATGGCTACACCTTC,.,TRBV11-2,TRBJ1-2,.
CASSAGPGQGYSGANVLTF,TGCGCCAGCAGCGCTGGCCCGGGACAGGGGTATTCTGGGGCCAACGTCCTGACTTTC,.,TRBV5-1,TRBJ2-6,TRBD1
CAWSGSRGSSYNEQFF,TGTGCCTGGAGTGGATCCAGAGGAAGCTCCTACAATGAGCAGTTCTTC,.,TRBV30,TRBJ2-1,.
CASSGLAANTGELFF,TGTGCCAGCAGTGGGCTAGCTGCGAACACCGGGGAGCTGTTTTTT,.,TRBV2,TRBJ2-2,.
CASSLLSGPTKETQYF,TGTGCCAGCAGTTTATTATCCGGCCCCACTAAAGAGACCCAGTACTTC,.,TRBV27,TRBJ2-5,.
CASSQGFVGDTQYF,TGCGCCAGCAGCCAAGGGTTCGTCGGAGATACGCAGTATTTT,few,TRBV4-3,TRBJ2-3,.
CASSSMGGYEQYF,TGTGCCAGCAGCTCGATGGGGGGATACGAGCAGTACTTC,.,TRBV7-3,TRBJ2-7,.
CASSLRGYPQETQYF,TGTGCCAGCAGTTTAAGAGGGTACCCTCAAGAGACCCAGTACTTC,.,TRBV27,TRBJ2-5,.
CASSQERAKGSYEQYF,TGCGCCAGCAGCCAGGAACGGGCGAAGGGGTCCTACGAGCAGTACTTC,.,TRBV4-1,TRBJ2-7,.
CASSRQGWNTEAFF,TGTGCCAGCAGCCGACAGGGGTGGAACACTGAAGCTTTCTTT,.,TRBV5-6,TRBJ1-1,TRBD1
CASRSKGATEAFF,TGTGCCAGCAGGTCAAAGGGGGCGACTGAAGCTTTCTTT,.,TRBV27,TRBJ1-1,TRBD1
CASRRDSPRYGYTF,TGTGCCAGTAGACGGGACAGCCCTCGCTATGGCTACACCTTC,few,TRBV19,TRBJ1-2,TRBD1
CATSIDPVETQYF,TGTGCCACCAGCATCGATCCCGTAGAGACCCAGTACTTC,.,TRBV15,TRBJ2-5,.
CASSRRREGADTQYF,TGTGCCAGCTCGCGGCGGCGGGAGGGGGCAGATACGCAGTATTTT,.,TRBV18,TRBJ2-3,TRBD2
CASSSPGRLGNEQFF,TGTGCCAGCAGCTCCCCGGGGAGGCTGGGGAATGAGCAGTTCTTC,.,TRBV11-2,TRBJ2-1,.
CARGAGVRGYTF,TGTGCCCGGGGGGCAGGGGTGCGTGGCTACACCTTC,few,TRBV30,TRBJ1-2,.
CASITEAGVKYF,TGTGCCAGCATCACGGAAGCGGGAGTTAAGTATTTT,few,TRBV6-5,TRBJ2-3,TRBD2
CASSPRSTGVAEQFF,TGTGCCAGCTCACCACGGTCAACAGGGGTGGCTGAGCAGTTCTTC,.,TRBV18,TRBJ2-1,TRBD1
CAISESDRNEQFF,TGTGCCATCAGTGAGTCGGACAGGAATGAGCAGTTCTTC,.,TRBV10-3,TRBJ2-1,TRBD1
CSVANRGPDYGYTF,TGCAGCGTTGCGAACAGGGGGCCAGACTATGGCTACACCTTC,.,TRBV29-1,TRBJ1-2,TRBD1
CASSKAGSEQFF,TGTGCCAGCAGCAAGGCAGGGTCTGAGCAGTTCTTC,few,TRBV11-2,TRBJ2-1,.